The rows below give T cell receptor beta chains drawn from one sample of a study of spatial heterogeneity in lung cancer. MiXCR was run by TCRdb on the 5' RACE reads, yielding one entry per CDR3 protein. The sample carries some 900 distinct CDR3 sequences, more than 35% recorded once. Sequencing was performed on lung tumor tissue, taken at surgery. All receptors derive from a female donor with early-stage non-small cell lung cancer. CDR3s include the opening cysteine and the closing phenylalanine or tryptophan. A D gene is named only where the DNA matches it firmly. Expanded clones get a size class; other rows say once, few or many, or leave the size out.

j_gene: TRBJ1-1; d_gene: .; v_gene: TRBV7-8; abundance: .; CDR3nt: TGTGCCAGCAGCTCGATTACAGGGCTGAACACTGAAGCTTTCTTT; CDR3aa: CASSSITGLNTEAFF
j_gene: TRBJ2-1; d_gene: TRBD2; v_gene: TRBV29-1; abundance: large; CDR3nt: TGCAGCGTTGAAGATAGTCTAGCGGGAGGACGGTTCTTC; CDR3aa: CSVEDSLAGGRFF
j_gene: TRBJ2-3; d_gene: .; v_gene: TRBV12-5; abundance: .; CDR3nt: TGTGCTAGTGGTTTGATGCCGGCAGATACGCAGTATTTT; CDR3aa: CASGLMPADTQYF
j_gene: TRBJ2-1; d_gene: TRBD2; v_gene: TRBV5-1; abundance: large; CDR3nt: TGCGCCAGCAGCCCCGAACGCGGGAGGGAGCAGTTCTTC; CDR3aa: CASSPERGREQFF
j_gene: TRBJ1-1; d_gene: .; v_gene: TRBV29-1; abundance: few; CDR3nt: TGCAGCGTTGATGTCACTGAAGCTTTCTTT; CDR3aa: CSVDVTEAFF
j_gene: TRBJ2-7; d_gene: .; v_gene: TRBV5-1; abundance: few; CDR3nt: TGCGCCAGCAGCTTGGGGATTGGTGGCGGTTCCTACGAGCAGTACTTC; CDR3aa: CASSLGIGGGSYEQYF
j_gene: TRBJ2-3; d_gene: .; v_gene: TRBV15; abundance: few; CDR3nt: TGTGCCACCAGCAGAGAATTTCAGGGTACAGATACGCAGTATTTT; CDR3aa: CATSREFQGTDTQYF
j_gene: TRBJ2-4; d_gene: .; v_gene: TRBV29-1; abundance: .; CDR3nt: TGCAGCGTTGAAGACCCGGGACGTAGCCTAGCCAAAAACATTCAGTACTTC; CDR3aa: CSVEDPGRSLAKNIQYF
j_gene: TRBJ2-7; d_gene: .; v_gene: TRBV27; abundance: .; CDR3nt: TGTGCCAGCAGTTTATTTCCCCCAGACCCATGGGAGCAGTACTTC; CDR3aa: CASSLFPPDPWEQYF
j_gene: TRBJ1-3; d_gene: .; v_gene: TRBV6-5; abundance: .; CDR3nt: TGTGCCAGCAGTTACGAGCTCTCTGGAAACACCATATATTTT; CDR3aa: CASSYELSGNTIYF
j_gene: TRBJ1-1; d_gene: .; v_gene: TRBV5-1; abundance: few; CDR3nt: TGCGCCAGCAGCTTGGCCGGAACCTCTAATGAAGCTTTCTTT; CDR3aa: CASSLAGTSNEAFF
j_gene: TRBJ2-2; d_gene: .; v_gene: TRBV20-1; abundance: .; CDR3nt: TGCAGTGCTCGCGTGGGGGCGAACACCGGGGAGCTGTTTTTT; CDR3aa: CSARVGANTGELFF
j_gene: TRBJ2-1; d_gene: .; v_gene: TRBV2; abundance: .; CDR3nt: TGTGCCAGCTGGGCTTCAGGGCAGATTTCCTACAATGAGCAGTTCTTC; CDR3aa: CASWASGQISYNEQFF
j_gene: TRBJ2-3; d_gene: .; v_gene: TRBV7-9; abundance: large; CDR3nt: TGTGCCAGCAGCAGAGACAGCTCAGATACGCAGTATTTT; CDR3aa: CASSRDSSDTQYF
j_gene: TRBJ1-5; d_gene: .; v_gene: TRBV10-3; abundance: medium-sized; CDR3nt: TGTGCCATCAGTGAGCGGGGGCTGCCCGGAGATCAGCCCCAGCATTTT; CDR3aa: CAISERGLPGDQPQHF
j_gene: TRBJ2-2; d_gene: TRBD1; v_gene: TRBV12-3/TRBV12-4; abundance: few; CDR3nt: TGTGCCAGCAGAAAATTGAAGGGACAGTCGAACACCGGGGAGCTGTTTTTT; CDR3aa: CASRKLKGQSNTGELFF
j_gene: TRBJ1-4; d_gene: .; v_gene: TRBV28; abundance: large; CDR3nt: TGTGCCAGCACGGGGGGAACTAATGAAAAACTGTTTTTT; CDR3aa: CASTGGTNEKLFF
j_gene: TRBJ2-7; d_gene: .; v_gene: TRBV5-1; abundance: .; CDR3nt: TGCGCCAGCAGCTTAGGGACCCCAAGCTCCTACGAGCAGTACTTC; CDR3aa: CASSLGTPSSYEQYF
j_gene: TRBJ2-2; d_gene: .; v_gene: TRBV5-4; abundance: few; CDR3nt: TGTGCCAGCAGCTTTGGGCCCGGGGAGCTGTTTTTT; CDR3aa: CASSFGPGELFF
j_gene: TRBJ2-7; d_gene: TRBD2; v_gene: TRBV4-3; abundance: .; CDR3nt: TGCGCCAGCAGCCAAGAAAAGGAAGCGGGGGCCTACGAGCAGTACTTC; CDR3aa: CASSQEKEAGAYEQYF
j_gene: TRBJ2-7; d_gene: TRBD1; v_gene: TRBV7-9; abundance: medium-sized; CDR3nt: TGTGCCAGCAGATCCATAGGGGGCAACCCCTACGAGCAGTACTTC; CDR3aa: CASRSIGGNPYEQYF
j_gene: TRBJ2-6; d_gene: .; v_gene: TRBV6-6; abundance: few; CDR3nt: TGTGCCAGCAGTTGGGGCCCTGGGGCCAACGTCCTGACTTTC; CDR3aa: CASSWGPGANVLTF
j_gene: TRBJ1-1; d_gene: TRBD1; v_gene: TRBV24-1; abundance: few; CDR3nt: TGTGCCACCAGGAACAGGGGAGATACTGAAGCTTTCTTT; CDR3aa: CATRNRGDTEAFF
j_gene: TRBJ2-6; d_gene: .; v_gene: TRBV27; abundance: .; CDR3nt: TGTGCCAGCAGTTCACCTATGATCTCTGGGGCCAACGTCCTGACTTTC; CDR3aa: CASSSPMISGANVLTF
j_gene: TRBJ1-4; d_gene: .; v_gene: TRBV5-6; abundance: .; CDR3nt: TGTGCCAGCAGCTTGGCCACCGGGGGGCGCGAGGAAAAACTGTTTTTT; CDR3aa: CASSLATGGREEKLFF
j_gene: TRBJ2-7; d_gene: .; v_gene: TRBV6-6; abundance: .; CDR3nt: TGTGCCAGCAGTTTGCGGGCTGTAGACGAGCAGTACTTC; CDR3aa: CASSLRAVDEQYF
j_gene: TRBJ2-7; d_gene: TRBD1; v_gene: TRBV4-2; abundance: medium-sized; CDR3nt: TGTGCCAGCTCTCACAGGACAGGGGGATACGAGCAGTACTTC; CDR3aa: CASSHRTGGYEQYF
j_gene: TRBJ2-1; d_gene: TRBD2; v_gene: TRBV20-1; abundance: medium-sized; CDR3nt: TGCAGTGCTAGAGATAATCGCGGGAGGAGTACCTACAATGAGCAGTTCTTC; CDR3aa: CSARDNRGRSTYNEQFF
j_gene: TRBJ1-6; d_gene: .; v_gene: TRBV27; abundance: .; CDR3nt: TGTGCCAGCAGTCTTCAAAGGGCGCGGAATTCACCCCTCCACTTT; CDR3aa: CASSLQRARNSPLHF
j_gene: TRBJ1-1; d_gene: .; v_gene: TRBV28; abundance: .; CDR3nt: TGTGCCAGCAGTTTTACACAGGGCACTGAAGCTTTCTTT; CDR3aa: CASSFTQGTEAFF
j_gene: TRBJ1-3; d_gene: .; v_gene: TRBV6-1; abundance: large; CDR3nt: TGTGCCAGCAGTATACAGGGCCGGAGCTCTGGAAACACCATATATTTT; CDR3aa: CASSIQGRSSGNTIYF
j_gene: TRBJ2-4; d_gene: .; v_gene: TRBV19; abundance: .; CDR3nt: TGTGCCAGTAGTATCTCCTTAGCGACACTTAAGTACTTC; CDR3aa: CASSISLATLKYF
j_gene: TRBJ2-7; d_gene: .; v_gene: TRBV28; abundance: .; CDR3nt: TGTGCCAGCAGCCTCCCATCGGGTGACGAGCAGTACTTC; CDR3aa: CASSLPSGDEQYF
j_gene: TRBJ2-7; d_gene: .; v_gene: TRBV2; abundance: .; CDR3nt: TGTGCCAGCAGAGGAGCAGGGCGCGGATCCGAGCAGTACTTC; CDR3aa: CASRGAGRGSEQYF
j_gene: TRBJ2-1; d_gene: TRBD1; v_gene: TRBV6-2/TRBV6-3; abundance: large; CDR3nt: TGTGCCAGCAGCCGACAGGGGGCCTCCTACAATGAGCAGTTCTTC; CDR3aa: CASSRQGASYNEQFF
j_gene: TRBJ1-6; d_gene: .; v_gene: TRBV20-1; abundance: .; CDR3nt: TGCAGTGCTAGAGGGGGCGAGGATTCACCCCTCCACTTT; CDR3aa: CSARGGEDSPLHF
j_gene: TRBJ2-7; d_gene: TRBD2; v_gene: TRBV7-2; abundance: once; CDR3nt: TGTGCCAGCAGCCAGGGACTAGCGGGCCACGAGCAGTACTTC; CDR3aa: CASSQGLAGHEQYF
j_gene: TRBJ2-2; d_gene: .; v_gene: TRBV12-3/TRBV12-4; abundance: few; CDR3nt: TGTGCCAGCAGTTTGGGATTTACGGGGGAGCTGTTTTTT; CDR3aa: CASSLGFTGELFF
j_gene: TRBJ2-7; d_gene: .; v_gene: TRBV7-9; abundance: .; CDR3nt: TGTGCCAGCAGCCCCCCCGGAAACTCCTACGAGCAGTACTTC; CDR3aa: CASSPPGNSYEQYF
j_gene: TRBJ2-3; d_gene: .; v_gene: TRBV7-6; abundance: large; CDR3nt: TGTGCCAGCAGCTTAGGGGTTAGCGGAACAGATACGCAGTATTTT; CDR3aa: CASSLGVSGTDTQYF
j_gene: TRBJ1-2; d_gene: .; v_gene: TRBV7-9; abundance: few; CDR3nt: TGTGCCAGCAGAGGGGGGCCCTATGGCTACACCTTC; CDR3aa: CASRGGPYGYTF
j_gene: TRBJ1-1; d_gene: TRBD1; v_gene: TRBV6-2/TRBV6-3; abundance: .; CDR3nt: TGTGCCAGCAGTTACGTGGCAGGGGGCTGGGGCACTGAAGCTTTCTTT; CDR3aa: CASSYVAGGWGTEAFF
j_gene: TRBJ2-7; d_gene: TRBD1; v_gene: TRBV11-1; abundance: .; CDR3nt: TGTGCCAGCAGCCAGACCCCGGGACAGGGAAGCTCCTACGAGCAGTACTTC; CDR3aa: CASSQTPGQGSSYEQYF
j_gene: TRBJ2-7; d_gene: .; v_gene: TRBV14; abundance: few; CDR3nt: TGTGCCAGCAGCCAAGCCCGATACGAGCAGTACTTC; CDR3aa: CASSQARYEQYF
j_gene: TRBJ2-2; d_gene: .; v_gene: TRBV6-2/TRBV6-3; abundance: .; CDR3nt: TGTGCCAGCAGTTACTGGGAAACCGGGGAGCTGTTTTTT; CDR3aa: CASSYWETGELFF
j_gene: TRBJ2-1; d_gene: .; v_gene: TRBV7-7; abundance: .; CDR3nt: TGTGTCAGCAGCTTATCGGGGTCCCGCCAGGACGAGCAGTTCTTC; CDR3aa: CVSSLSGSRQDEQFF
j_gene: TRBJ2-5; d_gene: .; v_gene: TRBV7-2; abundance: .; CDR3nt: TGTGCCAGCAGCATACTCCCATCCCAGGGGACCCAGTACTTC; CDR3aa: CASSILPSQGTQYF
j_gene: TRBJ2-7; d_gene: TRBD2; v_gene: TRBV2; abundance: medium-sized; CDR3nt: TGTGCCAGCAGTCTAGCGGGAGTTCGTAGCCACGAGCAGTACTTC; CDR3aa: CASSLAGVRSHEQYF
j_gene: TRBJ2-1; d_gene: .; v_gene: TRBV10-2; abundance: few; CDR3nt: TGCGCCAGCAGTGAGTCGGAGAGATACAATGAGCAGTTCTTC; CDR3aa: CASSESERYNEQFF
j_gene: TRBJ1-2; d_gene: TRBD1; v_gene: TRBV20-1; abundance: .; CDR3nt: TGCAGTGGTGGGACTGAGGACAGGATCTTAGGAGGCTACACCTTC; CDR3aa: CSGGTEDRILGGYTF
j_gene: TRBJ1-6; d_gene: TRBD1; v_gene: TRBV6-5; abundance: .; CDR3nt: TGTGCCAGCAGTTACACGACAGGGGAGGATTCACCCCTCCACTTT; CDR3aa: CASSYTTGEDSPLHF
j_gene: TRBJ2-1; d_gene: TRBD2; v_gene: TRBV19; abundance: large; CDR3nt: TGTGCCAGTAGTATCGGGCGAGCGGGGGGGCGCTACAATGAGCAGTTCTTC; CDR3aa: CASSIGRAGGRYNEQFF
j_gene: TRBJ1-1; d_gene: .; v_gene: TRBV7-3; abundance: large; CDR3nt: TGTGCCAGCAGCTTAAAGCCAGGGGACACTGAAGCTTTCTTT; CDR3aa: CASSLKPGDTEAFF
j_gene: TRBJ1-1; d_gene: .; v_gene: TRBV28; abundance: .; CDR3nt: TGTGCCAGCAGGACGGACGTTGAAGCTTTCTTT; CDR3aa: CASRTDVEAFF
j_gene: TRBJ2-2; d_gene: TRBD1; v_gene: TRBV6-5; abundance: large; CDR3nt: TGTGCCAGCAGTTATGGGACAGCCACCGGGGAGCTGTTTTTT; CDR3aa: CASSYGTATGELFF
j_gene: TRBJ2-2; d_gene: .; v_gene: TRBV10-2; abundance: .; CDR3nt: TGCGCCAGCCGCGGACTGGGGGCCGGGGAGCTGTTTTTT; CDR3aa: CASRGLGAGELFF
j_gene: TRBJ2-6; d_gene: .; v_gene: TRBV5-7; abundance: medium-sized; CDR3nt: TGTGCCAGCAGCTTGGCCGGGGTGCACCCCTCTGGGGCCAACGTCCTGACTTTC; CDR3aa: CASSLAGVHPSGANVLTF
j_gene: TRBJ1-1; d_gene: .; v_gene: TRBV12-3/TRBV12-4; abundance: large; CDR3nt: TGTGCCAGCATAGGTTGGGCGGCCACTGAAGCTTTCTTT; CDR3aa: CASIGWAATEAFF
j_gene: TRBJ2-7; d_gene: .; v_gene: TRBV20-1; abundance: large; CDR3nt: TGCAGTGCTATGTTCCGATTGGGCTACGAGCAGTACTTC; CDR3aa: CSAMFRLGYEQYF